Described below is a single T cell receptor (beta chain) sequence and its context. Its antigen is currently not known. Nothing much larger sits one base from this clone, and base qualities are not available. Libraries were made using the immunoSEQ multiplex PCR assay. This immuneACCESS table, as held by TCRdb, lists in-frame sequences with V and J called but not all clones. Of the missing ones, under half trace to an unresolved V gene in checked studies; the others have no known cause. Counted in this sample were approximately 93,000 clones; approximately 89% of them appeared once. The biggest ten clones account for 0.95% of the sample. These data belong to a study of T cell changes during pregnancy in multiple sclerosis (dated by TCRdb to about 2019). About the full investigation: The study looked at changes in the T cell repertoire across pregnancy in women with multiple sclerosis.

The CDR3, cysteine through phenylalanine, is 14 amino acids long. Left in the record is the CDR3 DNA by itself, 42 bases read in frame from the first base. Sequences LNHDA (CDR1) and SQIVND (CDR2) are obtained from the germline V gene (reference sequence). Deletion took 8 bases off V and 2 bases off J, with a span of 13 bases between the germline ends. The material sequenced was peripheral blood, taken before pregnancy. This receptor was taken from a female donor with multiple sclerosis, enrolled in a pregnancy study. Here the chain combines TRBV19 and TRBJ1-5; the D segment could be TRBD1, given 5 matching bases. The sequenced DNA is TGTGCCAGTCAATTGGTAGGGGGCAATCAGCCCCAGCATTTT. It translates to CASQLVGGNQPQHF.